The source of this T cell receptor (beta chain) is a study of OX40 agonist ivuxolimab in advanced cancers. To note about this clone: Germline is not matched at one junction end, which may reflect a read error.

Clones were read by immunoSEQ multiplex PCR, and TCRdb kept only the in-frame ones, dropping some. Here the sample spans fewer than 40,000 clones, about three quarters being singletons. The material was CD4+ or CD8+ T cells sorted from blood, obtained in a trial of the OX40 agonist ivuxolimab. This clonotype was obtained from an adult with an advanced solid tumor such as melanoma, head and neck, liver or kidney cancer.

The CDR3, as DNA: TGTGCTAGCAGCTTATCCGGGGAAGGGGAGCAGTTCTTC. Its translation: CASSLSGEGEQFF. The genes are TRBV7-7 and TRBJ2-1; D might be TRBD2 (5 bases). The CDR3 is 13 amino acids. The germline gives CDR1 SSHAT, CDR2 FNYEAQ (reference sequence).